This T cell receptor beta chain emerged from a study of T cell repertoires in cytomegalovirus infection. From the reads, TCRdb called clonotypes with MiXCR, one entry per CDR3 protein. The sample consists of under 350,000 distinct CDR3 sequences, about 9.2% of them appearing once. Broader study findings: CMV carriers having the relevant HLA were flagged by cumulative public TCR beta family frequency.

Details on this clonotype: Antigen: not known.

The TCR originated in a human donor in good health (CMV status not recorded). Some clones in this sample may be carry-over from other donors' samples. The sequenced material came from PBMCs.

This CDR3 is CASSLLTGSGNTIYF. CDR3 DNA sequence: TGTGCCAGCAGTTTATTGACAGGGTCTGGAAACACCATATATTTT. The chain carries TRBV28 and TRBJ1-3, with 7 positions matching TRBD1. This CDR3 contains 15 residues. The ends lost 1 base at V and 1 base at J; junction bases unmatched: 1. CDR1 is MDHEN and CDR2 is SYDVKM in the germline V gene.